This T cell receptor beta chain was observed in a study of quantifying T cell responses using KT2 cells. Overall study: TCR alpha and beta constant-region primers primed reverse transcription of RNA. Estimated efficiency of the T4 ligation step was above 8.5% under optimum conditions.

Known numbers of the T cell clone KT2 were added to PBMC. Different KT2-to-PBMC ratios were created with a constant PBMC count. The cDNA 3' end received a ligated oligonucleotide with a UMI. The first PCR ran approximately 4 cycles with an equimolar RC1.1 and RC1.2 beta primer mix. TCRdb reprocessed the UMI-ligation and nested PCR reads with MiXCR, giving one entry per CDR3 protein. In the table there are around 50,000 distinct CDR3 sequences, around a tenth of which are singletons. Details on this clonotype: The antigen is undetermined.

V lost 3 bases and J 0 bases, leaving 11 bases between the germline ends. Per the germline V gene, CDR1 is DFQATT and CDR2 is SNEGSKA (reference sequence). The length of the CDR3 is 14 residues. Findings and limits, study-wide: KT2 clone alpha and beta sequence counts scaled linearly with input KT2 cell number.

This receptor was obtained from a human donor. The chain joins TRBV20-1 to TRBJ1-2; D possibly corresponds to TRBD1 (5 bases). Sequencing used PBMCs spiked with cells of the T cell clone KT2. In DNA, the CDR3 is TGCAGTGCTAGGAGCAGACAGTCTAACTATGGCTACACCTTC. This translates into CSARSRQSNYGYTF.